The 9 T cell receptor beta chains below all came from one sample that was sequenced in a study of blood T cell repertoires in COVID-19. The data were produced by immunoSEQ multiplex PCR, yet TCRdb's version contains in-frame clones alone and is incomplete. The sample gives a few hundred thousand clones, approximately 90% of which show up once; about 0.99% is in the top ten. Sequencing input: peripheral blood. These TCRs come from a woman aged 40 to 55 who had recovered from COVID-19.

This rearrangement joins TRBV9 to TRBJ2-7; D perhaps matches TRBD1 (5 bases). The length of the CDR3 is 14 residues. Deletions cut 0 bases from V and 5 bases from J, with 12 bases between. Germline V gene lookup returns CDR1 SGDLS and CDR2 YYNGEE. CDR3 nucleotide sequence: TGTGCCAGCAGCGTAGAACCCAGGGCCGACGAGCAGTACGTC. It translates to CASSVEPRADEQYV.

This chain uses TRBV24-1 with TRBJ1-5, with D unresolved. The germline V gene has CDR1 KGHDR and CDR2 SFDVKD. CDR3 size: 14 residues. Trimming pared 9 bases from V and 6 bases from J, leaving 17 bases between. The CDR3 is CATGEASVGQPQHF. DNA of the CDR3: TGTGCCACCGGGGAGGCCTCCGTGGGTCAGCCCCAGCATTTT.

This chain joins TRBV29-1 and TRBJ1-1, with 7 bases aligning to TRBD1. V lost 6 bases and J lost 1; bases outside the gene matches: 5. Germline V lookup: CDR1 SQVTM, CDR2 ANQGSEA. The CDR3 runs 13 residues. The CDR3 DNA sequence: TGCAGCGTGGGGGACAGTGGGAACACTGAAGCTTTCTTT. Translated, it gives CSVGDSGNTEAFF.

V is TRBV7-9 and J is TRBJ2-3, with 7 positions matching TRBD1. The CDR3 is 12 residues long. The germline gives CDR1 SEHNR, CDR2 FQNEAQ (reference sequence). The ends lost 2 bases at V and 14 bases at J; junction bases unmatched: 7. The CDR3 sequence: CASSLTDRARYF. The CDR3 nucleotides are TGTGCCAGCAGCTTAACCGACAGGGCCCGGTATTTT.

The rearrangement uses TRBV7-9 and TRBJ2-1, with 10 bases that match TRBD2. V lost 1 base and J lost 4; bases outside the gene matches: 7. The CDR3 runs to 17 residues. CDR1 SEHNR and CDR2 FQNEAQ come from the germline V gene (reference sequence). The CDR3: CASSLGIAGGRYNEQFF. CDR3 DNA: TGTGCCAGCAGCTTAGGCATAGCGGGAGGTCGGTACAATGAGCAGTTCTTC.

Only one count was recorded for this clone. The chain carries TRBV2 and TRBJ2-5; 9 bases agree with TRBD2. This CDR3 comprises 17 residues. V lost 6 bases to trimming and J lost 5 bases; unmatched junction nucleotides: 16. CDR1 and CDR2 from the germline V gene are SNHLY and FYNNEI. CDR3 in DNA: TGTGCCAGCAGCCCCATGGGTCCAATAGCGGGAGCGGAGACCCAGTACTTC. Translated, it gives CASSPMGPIAGAETQYF.

The chain uses TRBV3-1 (or the pseudogene TRBV3-2) and TRBJ2-1, with D possibly being TRBD2 (7 bases). V lost 4 bases to trimming and J lost 3 bases, with 19 bases between them. The germline gives CDR1 LGHDT, CDR2 YNNKEL (reference sequence). There are 17 residues in the CDR3. The CDR3 is CASSPFPGAGHYNEQFF. CDR3 in DNA: TGTGCCAGCAGCCCGTTCCCCGGAGCGGGACACTACAATGAGCAGTTCTTC.

In regard to this clone: The same CDR3 also results from other DNA sequences found in this sample. The rearrangement uses TRBV19 and TRBJ2-4; D perhaps matches TRBD2 (6 bases). The CDR3 sequence is 15 residues long. Germline lookup yields CDR1 LNHDA and CDR2 SQIVND (reference sequence). Trimming removed 4 bases at V and 0 bases at J, with 10 bases between. This CDR3 reads CASSTPGGAKNIQYF. Written as DNA, the CDR3 is TGTGCCAGTAGTACCCCCGGGGGAGCCAAAAACATTCAGTACTTC.

This chain's CDR3 is CASSWGHRETQYF. The CDR3 nucleotides are TGCGCCAGCAGCTGGGGACACCGGGAGACCCAGTACTTC. The chain is built from TRBV5-1 and TRBJ2-5, with D perhaps matching TRBD1 (6 bases). The CDR3 loop spans 13 amino acids. V was cut by 3 bases and J by 5 bases, with 11 bases left in between. CDR1 and CDR2 from the germline V gene are SGHRS and YFSETQ.